This T cell receptor beta chain was obtained from a study of regulatory T cells in long-lasting Graves disease. Points from the study as a whole: Public clonotype sharing was higher in persistent than newly diagnosed patients.

For TCR beta, libraries came from iRepertoire HTBI primers and Arm-PCR of CDR3 regions. TCRdb independently ran MiXCR on the multiplex PCR reads; one entry per CDR3 protein. The sample comprises about 220,000 distinct CDR3 sequences, around 20% of which are singletons, and 10% to 15% rests with the top ten. Time point specified: newly diagnosed GD, antithyroid drugs for less than 3 months. PBMC-extracted RNA yielded the TCR library. The CDR3 sequence is 14 residues long. The germline V gene encodes CDR1 LNHDA and CDR2 SQIVND (reference sequence). Germline trimming cut 7 bases from V and 10 bases from J; bases unmatched to any gene: 10. This clonotype was observed at least ten times. Its target is not known. The same sample was also used in a study of T cells in Graves' hyperthyroidism and ophthalmopathy.

This receptor was obtained from a woman in her 30s with Graves disease. Here the sequenced sample was peripheral blood mononuclear cells (PBMCs), taken at new diagnosis, from a patient treated with antithyroid drugs. The chain links TRBV19 to TRBJ1-6; 7 nucleotides match TRBD1. CDR3 sequence: CASTDRTAQSPLHF. CDR3 nucleotides: TGTGCCAGTACGGACAGGACAGCCCAGTCACCCCTCCACTTT.